The sample holds a few counts of the clone carrying this T cell receptor beta chain. The CDR3 totals 13 residues. Per germline, CDR1 LNHNV and CDR2 YYDKDF (reference sequence). V was pared by 3 bases and J by 5 bases, with 2 bases of the junction left unmatched. The data originate from a study of blood T cell repertoires in COVID-19. Participant age was roughly 18 to 95 years, and participants resided in roughly 24 US areas. The method was immunoSEQ multiplex PCR; TCRdb's version includes in-frame clones alone and lacks a portion of them. Of more than 200,000 clones listed, around nine tenths are singletons.

This sequence was found in a woman aged 45-60 years who had recovered from COVID-19. The sample comprised PBMCs or T cells enriched from blood (not recorded which). V and J are TRBV15 and TRBJ1-2, with 8 bases matching TRBD1. CDR3 sequence (DNA): TGTGCCACCAGCAGGAGACAGGGGTATGGCTACACCTTC. Translating gives CATSRRQGYGYTF.